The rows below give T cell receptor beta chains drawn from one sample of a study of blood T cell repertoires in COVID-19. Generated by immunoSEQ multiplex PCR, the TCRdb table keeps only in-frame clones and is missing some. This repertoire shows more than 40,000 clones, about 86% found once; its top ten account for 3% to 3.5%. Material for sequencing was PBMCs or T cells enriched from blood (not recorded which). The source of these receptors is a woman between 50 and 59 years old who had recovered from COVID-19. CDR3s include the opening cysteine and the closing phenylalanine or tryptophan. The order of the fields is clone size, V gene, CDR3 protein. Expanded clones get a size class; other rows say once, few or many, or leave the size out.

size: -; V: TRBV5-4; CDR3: CASSPDSSTDTQYF
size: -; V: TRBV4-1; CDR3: CASSQGKGNQPQHF
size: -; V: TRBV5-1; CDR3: CASSFDASGGSFYNEQFF
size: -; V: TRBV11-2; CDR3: CASSLDSFGGHNQPQHF
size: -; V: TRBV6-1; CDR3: CASSEAFGRGQETQYF
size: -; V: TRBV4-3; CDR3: CASSQEQGSTIYF
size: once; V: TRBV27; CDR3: CASSFEGPVDTQYF
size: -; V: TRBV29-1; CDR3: CSVRGTGGYEQYF
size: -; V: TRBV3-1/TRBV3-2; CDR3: CASSQPWEGGGYGYTF
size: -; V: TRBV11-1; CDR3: CASSLDRPPDTQYF
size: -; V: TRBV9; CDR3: CASSVEGRGGSNEQFF
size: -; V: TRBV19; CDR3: CASSMITGKSEAFF
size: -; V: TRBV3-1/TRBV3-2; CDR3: CASSLLGGGDTEAFF
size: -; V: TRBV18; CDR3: CASSQESSYNEQFF
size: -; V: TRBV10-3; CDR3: CAIGQGEETQYF
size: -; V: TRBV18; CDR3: CASSGQGYEQYF
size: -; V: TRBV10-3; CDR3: CAISEFGEDTEAFF
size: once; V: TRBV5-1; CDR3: CASSPGTLDNEQYF
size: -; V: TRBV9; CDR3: CASSVSVGGAGEKLFF
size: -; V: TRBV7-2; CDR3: CASSPQGGFYEQYF
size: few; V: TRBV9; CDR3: CASSVATGESDEAFF
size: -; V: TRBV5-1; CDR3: CASSSPAGGHTDTQYF